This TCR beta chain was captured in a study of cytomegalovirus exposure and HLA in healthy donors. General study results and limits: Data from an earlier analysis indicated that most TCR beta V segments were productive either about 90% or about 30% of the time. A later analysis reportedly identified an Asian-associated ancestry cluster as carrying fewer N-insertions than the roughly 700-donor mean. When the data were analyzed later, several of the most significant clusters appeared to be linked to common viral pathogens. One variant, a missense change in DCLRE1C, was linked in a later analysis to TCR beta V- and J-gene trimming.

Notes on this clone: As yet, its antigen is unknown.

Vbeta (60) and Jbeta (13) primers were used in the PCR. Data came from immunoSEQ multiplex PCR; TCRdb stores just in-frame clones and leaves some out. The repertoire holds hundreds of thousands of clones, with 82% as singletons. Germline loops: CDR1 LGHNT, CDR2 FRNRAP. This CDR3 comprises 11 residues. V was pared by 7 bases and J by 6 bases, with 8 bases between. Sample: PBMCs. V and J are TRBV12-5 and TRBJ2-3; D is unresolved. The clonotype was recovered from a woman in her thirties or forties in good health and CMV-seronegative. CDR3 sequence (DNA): TGTGCTAGTGCGTCACTTGATACGCAGTATTTT. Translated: CASASLDTQYF.